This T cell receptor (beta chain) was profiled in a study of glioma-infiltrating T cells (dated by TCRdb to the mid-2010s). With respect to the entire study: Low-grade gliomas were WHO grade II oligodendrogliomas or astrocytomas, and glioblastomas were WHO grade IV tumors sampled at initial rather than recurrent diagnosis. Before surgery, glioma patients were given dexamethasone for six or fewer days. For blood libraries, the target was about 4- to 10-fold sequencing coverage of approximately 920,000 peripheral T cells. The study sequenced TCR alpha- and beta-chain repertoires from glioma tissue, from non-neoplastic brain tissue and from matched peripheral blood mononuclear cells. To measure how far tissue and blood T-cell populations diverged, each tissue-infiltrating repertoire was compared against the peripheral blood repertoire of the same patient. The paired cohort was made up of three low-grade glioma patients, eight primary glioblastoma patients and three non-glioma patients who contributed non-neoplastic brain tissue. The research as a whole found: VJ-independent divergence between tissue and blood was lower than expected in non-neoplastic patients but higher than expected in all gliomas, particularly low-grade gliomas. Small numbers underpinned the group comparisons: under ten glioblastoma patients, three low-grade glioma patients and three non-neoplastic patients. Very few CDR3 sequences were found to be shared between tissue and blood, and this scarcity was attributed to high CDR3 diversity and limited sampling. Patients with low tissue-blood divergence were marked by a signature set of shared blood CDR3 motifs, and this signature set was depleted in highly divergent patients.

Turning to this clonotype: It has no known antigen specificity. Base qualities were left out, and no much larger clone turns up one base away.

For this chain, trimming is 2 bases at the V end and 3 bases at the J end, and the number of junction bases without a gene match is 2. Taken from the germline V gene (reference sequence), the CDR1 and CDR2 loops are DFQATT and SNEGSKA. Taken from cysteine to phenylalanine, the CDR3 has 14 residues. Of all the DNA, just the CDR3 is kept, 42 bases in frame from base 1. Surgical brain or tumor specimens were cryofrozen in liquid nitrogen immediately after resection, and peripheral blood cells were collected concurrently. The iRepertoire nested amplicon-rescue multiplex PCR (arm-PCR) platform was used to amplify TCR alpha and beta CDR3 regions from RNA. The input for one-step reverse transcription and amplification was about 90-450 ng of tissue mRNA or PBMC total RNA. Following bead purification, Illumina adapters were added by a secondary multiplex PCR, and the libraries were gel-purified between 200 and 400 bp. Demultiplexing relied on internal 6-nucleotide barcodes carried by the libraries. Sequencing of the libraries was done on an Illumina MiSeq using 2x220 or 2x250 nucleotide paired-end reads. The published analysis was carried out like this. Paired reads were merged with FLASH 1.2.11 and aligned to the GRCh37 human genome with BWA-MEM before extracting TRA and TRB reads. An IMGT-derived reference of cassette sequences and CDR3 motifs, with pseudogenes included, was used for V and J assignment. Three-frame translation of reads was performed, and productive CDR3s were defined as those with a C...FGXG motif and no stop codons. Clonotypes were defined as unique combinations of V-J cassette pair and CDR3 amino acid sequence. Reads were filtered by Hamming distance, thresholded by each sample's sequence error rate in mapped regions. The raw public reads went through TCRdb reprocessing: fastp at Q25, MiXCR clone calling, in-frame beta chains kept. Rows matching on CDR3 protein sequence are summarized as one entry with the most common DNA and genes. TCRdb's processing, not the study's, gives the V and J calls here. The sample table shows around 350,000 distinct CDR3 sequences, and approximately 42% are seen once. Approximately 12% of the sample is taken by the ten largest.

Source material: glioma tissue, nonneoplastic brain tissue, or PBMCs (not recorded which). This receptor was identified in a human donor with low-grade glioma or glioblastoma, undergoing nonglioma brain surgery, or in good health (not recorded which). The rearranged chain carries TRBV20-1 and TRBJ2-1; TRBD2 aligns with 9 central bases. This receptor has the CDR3 CSARLTSGYNEQFF. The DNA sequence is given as TGCAGTGCTAGATTGACTAGCGGCTACAATGAGCAGTTCTTC.